This T cell receptor (beta chain) was sequenced during a study of shared clonotypes between healthy human individuals. Terminally differentiated effector memory CD45RA+ cells were left out of the naive CD8 fraction, which was CD45RO-negative and positively selected for CCR7. This clone was seen only once. Libraries were prepared by immunoSEQ multiplex PCR; TCRdb keeps only in-frame clonotypes and omits some of them. The table has around 2.1 million clones, 85% to 95% seen once. Germline values: CDR1 PRHDT, CDR2 FYEKMQ (reference sequence). This CDR3 is 14 amino acids long. J was trimmed by 8 bases and V by 5 bases; bases with no gene match: 6.

This TCR was sampled from a man aged 18-30 years in good health. Some clones in this sample may be carry-over from other donors' samples. The sequenced sample was naive CD8+ T cells from PBMCs. The chain couples TRBV13 to TRBJ2-1; TRBD1 matches at 10 bases. In nucleotides, the CDR3 is TGTGCCAGCAGCCCGGGACAGGGGATGGATGAGCAGTTCTTC. Translation gives CASSPGQGMDEQFF.